Listed below are T cell receptor beta chains from one sample, sequenced in a study of OX40 agonist ivuxolimab in advanced cancers. Sequenced by immunoSEQ multiplex PCR; TCRdb stores in-frame clones only, minus some. The data hold roughly 61,000 clones, with 90% to 95% observed a single time. Source: CD4+ or CD8+ T cells sorted from blood, taken in a trial of the OX40 agonist ivuxolimab. These receptors originate from an adult with an advanced solid tumor such as melanoma, head and neck, liver or kidney cancer. Both conserved end residues are part of each CDR3.

j_gene | v_gene | CDR3aa
TRBJ2-2 | TRBV19 | CASSIRGGAYTGELFF
TRBJ2-7 | TRBV6-5 | CASNPPGFNEQYF
TRBJ1-2 | TRBV6-5 | CASSPGPTNYGYTF
TRBJ2-3 | TRBV27 | CASSFGQAGGPDTQYF
TRBJ2-7 | TRBV27 | CASSLTGAGYEQYF
TRBJ2-4 | TRBV13 | CASSSDGWDIQYF
TRBJ2-2 | TRBV7-9 | CASSPGGVTGELFF
TRBJ2-7 | TRBV6-9 | CASKGVVYEQYF
TRBJ1-1 | TRBV9 | CASSVAGNTEAFF
TRBJ1-1 | TRBV4-1 | CASSLLQGINTEAFF
TRBJ1-1 | TRBV6-1 | CASSPRQGVLTEAFF
TRBJ2-7 | TRBV7-9 | CASSRDFYEQYF
TRBJ1-1 | TRBV5-1 | CASSPEQGRTEAFF
TRBJ2-3 | TRBV27 | CASSLYFTDTQYF
TRBJ1-1 | TRBV13 | CASSPQGAEAFF
TRBJ2-3 | TRBV27 | CASSHSPGTDTQYF
TRBJ1-3 | TRBV4-1 | CASNVSPRDSGNTIYF
TRBJ2-7 | TRBV7-9 | CASSFGGTGDIYEQYF
TRBJ2-7 | TRBV27 | CASSFSGQGYPYEQYF
TRBJ1-4 | TRBV7-9 | CASSSTVIFPNEKLFF
TRBJ2-5 | TRBV7-9 | CASTPTGLAGQETQYF
TRBJ2-6 | TRBV28 | CASRQGQDGANVLTF
TRBJ2-5 | TRBV4-2 | CASSQPTSGGYQETQYF
TRBJ2-7 | TRBV5-1 | CASSLEEGQVYEQYF
TRBJ1-3 | TRBV5-6 | CASSSPRDRIGNTIYF
TRBJ1-3 | TRBV28 | CASSPTGGSGNTIYF
TRBJ1-1 | TRBV19 | CATHQGDHTEAFF
TRBJ1-1 | TRBV5-1 | CASSLVGWDTEAFF
TRBJ1-4 | TRBV6-1 | CASTNQADGEKLFF
TRBJ2-7 | TRBV11-2 | CASSSMGLYSYEQYF
TRBJ2-1 | TRBV6-5 | CASSFYQGYNEQFF
TRBJ2-1 | TRBV27 | CASSLNFYNEQFF
TRBJ2-7 | TRBV5-4 | CASSFPGQGWAYEQYF
TRBJ1-1 | TRBV5-6 | CASSLVGGGTEAFF
TRBJ1-1 | TRBV5-1 | CASSFRDRDTEAFF
TRBJ2-2 | TRBV9 | CASSVGPNAGELFF
TRBJ1-2 | TRBV13 | CASSLRGAISYTF
TRBJ1-2 | TRBV2 | CASSGGYTF
TRBJ2-1 | TRBV19 | CASTNSNEQFF
TRBJ1-2 | TRBV21-1 | CASSKGHGGGGYTF
TRBJ1-1 | TRBV18 | CASSPPSAEANTEAFF
TRBJ2-1 | TRBV19 | CASSVGANTYNEQFF
TRBJ2-5 | TRBV7-8 | CANVVAEKETQYF
TRBJ2-5 | TRBV7-9 | CASSPTGFQETQYF
TRBJ2-3 | TRBV23-1 | CASPRLAGQTDTQYF
TRBJ2-7 | TRBV19 | CASSIAGASYEQYF
TRBJ2-7 | TRBV5-6 | CASSPDRGYEQYF